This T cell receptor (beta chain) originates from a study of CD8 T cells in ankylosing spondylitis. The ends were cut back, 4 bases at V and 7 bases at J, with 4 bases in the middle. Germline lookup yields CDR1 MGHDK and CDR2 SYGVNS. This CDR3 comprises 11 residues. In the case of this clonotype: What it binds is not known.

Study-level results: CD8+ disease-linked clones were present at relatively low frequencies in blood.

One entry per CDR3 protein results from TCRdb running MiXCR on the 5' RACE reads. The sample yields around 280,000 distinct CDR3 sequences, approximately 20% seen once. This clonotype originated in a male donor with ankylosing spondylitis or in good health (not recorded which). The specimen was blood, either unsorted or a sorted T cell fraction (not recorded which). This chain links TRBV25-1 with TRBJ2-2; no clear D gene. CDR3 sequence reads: CASSVLGELFF. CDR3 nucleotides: TGTGCCAGCAGTGTCCTCGGGGAGCTGTTTTTT.